One sample yielded the 17 T cell receptor beta chains listed below, sequenced in a study of T cell clonality in common variable immunodeficiency. Study-wide results and limits: Fewer deletions and N-nucleotide insertions were reportedly seen in common variable immunodeficiency TCR beta sequences.

These receptors are not linked to any known antigen. The protocol was immunoSEQ multiplex PCR, while the TCRdb copy is restricted to in-frame clones and leaves out a portion. The repertoire consists of approximately 35,000 clones, none detected only once. Sequenced sample: peripheral blood mononuclear cells. These TCRs come from a human donor with common variable immunodeficiency.

This clone was seen ten or more times. The read ends 3 residues shy of where the CDR3 ends; the end is completed using the germline J gene. The chain uses TRBV11-3 and TRBJ2-5; 7 bases are a match to TRBD2. The CDR3 is 13 amino acids. Per the germline V gene, CDR1 is SGHNT and CDR2 is YENEEA. Trimming removed 5 bases from V and 1 base from J; junction bases left unmatched: 1. The DNA read from the CDR3 is TGTGCCAGCAGCGGGGGGGGCCAAGAGACC. Its protein is CASSGGGQET. The whole CDR3 protein is CASSGGGQETQYF.

Of note for this clone: The CDR3 end falls 3 residues outside the read, so it is completed with the germline J gene. The chain joins TRBV18 to TRBJ1-5; TRBD1 is a possible D gene (5 bases). Trimming removed 5 bases from V and 6 bases from J, with 14 bases in between. The germline CDR1 and CDR2 sequences are KGHSH and LQKENI. The CDR3 is 14 residues long. The CDR3 sequence is CASSSEGRSQPQHF. CDR3 DNA, as far as it was read: TGTGCCAGCTCAAGTGAGGGGAGAAGTCAGCCC.

Details on this clone: The read stops 3 residues short of the end of the CDR3; the missing end is completed from the germline J gene. This chain uses TRBV7-2 with TRBJ1-6, with 7 positions matching TRBD1. The CDR3 runs to 15 residues. V was pared by 5 bases and J by 7 bases, with 8 bases of the junction left unmatched. The V gene's germline CDR1 is SGHTA and CDR2 FQGNSA. The CDR3 protein is CASSPRQGLNSPLHF. Incomplete CDR3 DNA: TGTGCCAGCAGCCCGCGACAGGGTCTAAATTCACCC.

About this clone itself: The read halts 3 residues ahead of the CDR3 end, with the missing end drawn from the germline J gene. The gene calls are TRBV6-4 and TRBJ2-1, with 7 bases fitting TRBD2. CDR1 and CDR2 (germline): MRHNA, SNTAGT. The CDR3 consists of 16 residues. Trimming at V came to 4 bases and at J to 0 bases, leaving 6 bases not matched to a gene. CDR3 bases read: TGTGCCAGCAGTGCCTCAGCGGGGAGCTCCTACAATGAG. This sequence encodes CASSASAGSSYNE. The entire CDR3 is CASSASAGSSYNEQFF.

This clone was recorded at least ten times. Partial CDR3 DNA: TGCAGTGCTAGAGATTTGGCGGGGATAACCTACAATGAG. Its translation: CSARDLAGITYNE. The CDR3, in full, reads CSARDLAGITYNEQFF. The chain uses TRBV20-1 and TRBJ2-1, with D perhaps TRBD2 (6 bases). The read stops 3 residues short of the end of the CDR3; the missing end is completed from the germline J gene. The CDR3 has 16 amino acids. Trimming stripped 0 bases from V and 2 bases from J, with 14 bases between. Looked up from germline, CDR1 is DFQATT and CDR2 is SNEGSKA (reference sequence).

Worth noting for this clone: The sequenced fragment ends 3 residues before the CDR3 boundary, so the rest is inferred from the germline J gene. The chain recombines TRBV20-1 with TRBJ2-5, with a possible D match to TRBD1 (6 bases). The CDR3 runs 15 residues. Germline CDR1 DFQATT, CDR2 SNEGSKA (reference sequence). V was clipped by 1 base and J by 2 bases, with 14 bases between them. The CDR3 protein is CSARVGSRGQETQYF. CDR3 DNA (partial): TGCAGTGCTAGAGTTGGATCTAGGGGGCAAGAGACC.

The table lists this clone with many counts. The CDR3 end falls 3 residues outside the read, so it is completed with the germline J gene. This sample includes further DNA sequences coding for the same CDR3. The V call is TRBV7-2, the J call TRBJ1-2; D perhaps matches TRBD1 (5 bases). The V end was cut by 3 bases, the J end by 2 bases, with 7 bases between. CDR3 length: 13 amino acids. The V gene's germline CDR1 is SGHTA and CDR2 FQGNSA. CDR3 sequence reads: CASSFSGNYGYTF. The part of the CDR3 DNA that was read is TGTGCCAGCAGCTTCTCAGGGAACTATGGC.

This clone was counted between two and nine times. With the read ending 3 residues before the CDR3 end, the germline J gene is used to fill in that end. The V and J genes are TRBV6-2 or TRBV6-3 and TRBJ1-6; possibly TRBD1 for D (6 bases). This CDR3 comprises 16 residues. The germline V gene has CDR1 MNHEY and CDR2 SVGEGT. V gave up 6 bases and J gave up 4 bases, with 16 bases separating them. The CDR3 is CASSDVGTTYNSPLHF. Partial CDR3 DNA: TGTGCCAGCAGCGACGTCGGGACAACTTATAATTCACCC.

This clone was seen at least ten times. The read falls 3 residues short of the CDR3 end, and the missing part is taken from the germline J gene. The V gene is TRBV9, the J gene TRBJ2-7; possible D gene TRBD1, 8 bases. The CDR3 has 14 amino acids. Germline loops: CDR1 SGDLS, CDR2 YYNGEE. V was trimmed by 8 bases and J by 4 bases, leaving 19 bases between them. CDR3 protein: CASREDRAGYEQYF. The sequenced CDR3 bases are TGTGCCAGTCGGGAGGACAGGGCCGGTTACGAG. Supplemented by reference TRBV9 and TRBJ2-7, the full variable domain reads DSGVTQTPKHLITATGQRVTLRCSPRSGDLSVYWYQQSLDQGLQFLIQYYNGEERAKGNILERFSAQQFPDLHSELNLSSLELGDSALYFCASREDRAGYEQYFGPGTRLTVT.

With regard to this clone: Sequencing ends 3 residues short of the CDR3 end; the germline J gene provides the rest. The rearrangement uses TRBV7-2 and TRBJ1-4; D is possibly TRBD1 (5 bases). Trimming cost V 5 bases and J 8 bases, with 12 bases left between them. Germline V gene data show CDR1 as SGHTA and CDR2 as FQGNSA. There are 13 residues in the CDR3. The CDR3 loop is CASSLLGAEKLFF. The CDR3 DNA, read in part, is TGTGCCAGCAGCCTTCTAGGGGCCGAAAAA.

This clone was seen more than once but under ten times. The read gets to within 3 residues of the CDR3 end, and the germline J gene fills in the rest. The chain employs TRBV5-6 and TRBJ1-1, with a tentative D call TRBD1 (5 bases). Germline loops: CDR1 SGHDT, CDR2 YYEEEE. The CDR3 contains 12 residues. V lost 5 bases and J lost 5, with 10 bases in between. CDR3 region: CASRTDKTEAFF. Incomplete CDR3 DNA: TGTGCCAGCAGGACAGATAAGACTGAA.

This clone was counted ten times or more. The CDR3 goes on 3 residues after the read ends, and that part is filled in from the germline J gene. The gene calls are TRBV18 and TRBJ2-7; D is uncertain. CDR1 KGHSH and CDR2 LQKENI come from the germline V gene. V dropped 2 bases and J dropped 0 bases, with 8 bases sitting between them. The length of the CDR3 is 14 residues. CDR3 in amino acids: CASSPSYLSYEQYF. Partial CDR3 DNA: TGTGCCAGCTCACCAAGCTACCTCTCCTACGAG.

Remarks on this clone: The CDR3 is cut off 3 residues early in the read; its end comes from the germline J gene. The rearrangement uses TRBV29-1 and TRBJ2-1; no reliable D call. Trimming took 4 bases from V and 7 from J, leaving 11 bases between them. The CDR3 has 12 residues. The V gene's germline CDR1 is SQVTM and CDR2 ANQGSEA. The CDR3 DNA, read in part, is TGCAGCGTTGTCCCGGGTTTAAATGAG. It encodes CSVVPGLNE. The entire CDR3 reads CSVVPGLNEQFF.

A note on this clone: The read falls 3 residues short of the CDR3 end, and the missing part is taken from the germline J gene. The chain couples TRBV7-4 to TRBJ1-5; 7 bases map to TRBD1. This CDR3 is built from 15 residues. Germline V gene lookup returns CDR1 SGHVT and CDR2 SQSDAQ. Germline trimming cut 1 base from V and 4 bases from J; bases unmatched to any gene: 4. The DNA read from the CDR3 is TGTGCCAGCAGCTTAGGGGACAGTTGGAATCAGCCC. Protein sequence: CASSLGDSWNQP. The entire CDR3 is CASSLGDSWNQPQHF. Combining the CDR3 with reference TRBV7-4 and TRBJ1-5 gives the whole variable domain GAGVSQSPRYKVAKRGRDVALRCDSISGHVTLYWYRQTLGQGSEVLTYSQSDAQRDKSGRPSGRFSAERPERSVSTLKIQRTEQGDSAVYLCASSLGDSWNQPQHFGDGTRLSIL.

This clone was counted at least ten times. The CDR3 end is not reached by the read, which stops 3 residues before it; the germline J gene fills it in. This sequence joins TRBV7-6 and TRBJ2-2; TRBD1 matches 9 bases. Unmatched junction bases numbered 8, after V lost 8 bases and J lost 4 bases. The germline gives CDR1 SGHVS, CDR2 FNYEAQ. The CDR3 runs 15 residues. CDR3 DNA (partial): TGTGCCAGCGGACGCTCGGACAGGGGCACCGGGGAG. Translating gives CASGRSDRGTGE. In full, the CDR3 reads CASGRSDRGTGELFF. Variable domain in full (rest from reference TRBV7-6 and TRBJ2-2): GAGVSQSPRYKVTKRGQDVALRCDPISGHVSLYWYRQALGQGPEFLTYFNYEAQQDKSGLPNDRFSAERPEGSISTLTIQRTEQRDSAMYRCASGRSDRGTGELFFGEGSRLTVL.

This clone was observed many times. The read gets to within 3 residues of the CDR3 end, and the germline J gene fills in the rest. The gene calls are TRBV30 and TRBJ2-4; tentative D call: TRBD1 (6 bases). Germline CDR1 and CDR2: GTSNPN and SVGIG (reference sequence). The V end was cut by 3 bases, the J end by 6 bases, with 18 bases between. The CDR3 spans 15 residues. This chain's CDR3 is CAWSLGWTAGNIQYF. The DNA read from the CDR3 is TGTGCCTGGAGCCTGGGATGGACAGCCGGAAACATT.

Turning to this clone: The sequenced fragment ends 3 residues before the CDR3 boundary, so the rest is inferred from the germline J gene. This sequence joins TRBV19 and TRBJ2-5; the D gene is possibly TRBD2 (7 bases). This CDR3 is built from 13 residues. From germline, CDR1 is LNHDA and CDR2 SQIVND (reference sequence). Trimming left V 5 bases short and J 6 bases short, with 13 bases between. The CDR3 is CASSSEGGKTQYF. Partial CDR3 DNA: TGTGCCAGTAGTTCTGAGGGGGGGAAGACC. Filled out from reference TRBV19 and TRBJ2-5, the complete variable domain reads DGGITQSPKYLFRKEGQNVTLSCEQNLNHDAMYWYRQDPGQGLRLIYYSQIVNDFQKGDIAEGYSVSREKKESFPLTVTSAQKNPTAFYLCASSSEGGKTQYFGPGTRLLVL.